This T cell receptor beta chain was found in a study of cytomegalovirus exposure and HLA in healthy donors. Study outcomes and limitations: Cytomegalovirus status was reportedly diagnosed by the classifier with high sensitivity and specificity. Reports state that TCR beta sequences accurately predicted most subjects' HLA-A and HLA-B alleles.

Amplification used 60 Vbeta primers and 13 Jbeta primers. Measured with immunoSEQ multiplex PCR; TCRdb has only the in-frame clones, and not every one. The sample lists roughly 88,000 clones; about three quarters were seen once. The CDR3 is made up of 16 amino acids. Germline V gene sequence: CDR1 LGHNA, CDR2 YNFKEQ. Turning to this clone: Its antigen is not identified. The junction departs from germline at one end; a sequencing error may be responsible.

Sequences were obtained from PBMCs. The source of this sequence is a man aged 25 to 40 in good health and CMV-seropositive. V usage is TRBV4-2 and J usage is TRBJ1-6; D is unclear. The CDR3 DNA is TGTGCCAGCAGCCAAGATGCGGGTCGAGGTAATTCATCCCTCCACTTT. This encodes CASSQDAGRGNSSLHF.